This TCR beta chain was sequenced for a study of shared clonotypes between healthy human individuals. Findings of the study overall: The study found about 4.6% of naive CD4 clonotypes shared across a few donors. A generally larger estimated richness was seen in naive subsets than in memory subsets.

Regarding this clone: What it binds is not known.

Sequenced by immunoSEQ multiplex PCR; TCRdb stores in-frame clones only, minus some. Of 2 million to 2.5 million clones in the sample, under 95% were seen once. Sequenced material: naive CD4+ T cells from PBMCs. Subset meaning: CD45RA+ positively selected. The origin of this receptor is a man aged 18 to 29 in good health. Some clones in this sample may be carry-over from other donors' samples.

The CDR3 DNA follows: TGTGCCAGCAGCCGACAGGGCTGGGGAAACACTGAAGCTTTCTTT. Protein sequence: CASSRQGWGNTEAFF. V is TRBV14 and J is TRBJ1-1, with TRBD1 matching over 7 bases. V lost 4 bases, J lost 2 bases, and 7 bases stayed unmatched. The CDR3 consists of 15 residues. Germline lookup yields CDR1 SGHDN and CDR2 FVKESK.